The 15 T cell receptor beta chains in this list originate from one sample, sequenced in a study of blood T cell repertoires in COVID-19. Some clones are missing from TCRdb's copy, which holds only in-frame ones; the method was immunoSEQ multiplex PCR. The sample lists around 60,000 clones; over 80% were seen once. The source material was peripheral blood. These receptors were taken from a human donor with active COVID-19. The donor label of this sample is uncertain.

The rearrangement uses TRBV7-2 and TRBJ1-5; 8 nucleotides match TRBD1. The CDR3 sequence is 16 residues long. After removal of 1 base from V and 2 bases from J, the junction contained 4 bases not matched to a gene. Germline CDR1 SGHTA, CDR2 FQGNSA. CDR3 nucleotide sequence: TGTGCCAGCAGCTTAGACCCAGGGGGCGGCAATCAGCCCCAGCATTTT. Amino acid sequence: CASSLDPGGGNQPQHF.

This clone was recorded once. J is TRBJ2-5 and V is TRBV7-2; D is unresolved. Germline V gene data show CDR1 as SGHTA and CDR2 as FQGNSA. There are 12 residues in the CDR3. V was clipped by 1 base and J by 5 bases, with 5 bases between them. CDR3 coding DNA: TGTGCCAGCAGCTTAGTAGTGGAGACCCAGTACTTC. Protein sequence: CASSLVVETQYF.

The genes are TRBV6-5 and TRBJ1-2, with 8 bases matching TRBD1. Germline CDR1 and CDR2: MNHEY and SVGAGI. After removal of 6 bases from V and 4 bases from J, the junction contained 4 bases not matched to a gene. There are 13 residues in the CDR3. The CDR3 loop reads CASSLDRAYGYTF. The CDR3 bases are TGTGCCAGCAGCCTGGACAGGGCCTATGGCTACACCTTC.

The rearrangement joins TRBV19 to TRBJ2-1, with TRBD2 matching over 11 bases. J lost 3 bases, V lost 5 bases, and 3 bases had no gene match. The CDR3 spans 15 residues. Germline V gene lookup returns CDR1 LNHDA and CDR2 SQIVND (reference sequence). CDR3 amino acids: CASSLGLADYNEQFF. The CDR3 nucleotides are TGTGCCAGTAGTTTGGGACTAGCGGACTACAATGAGCAGTTCTTC.

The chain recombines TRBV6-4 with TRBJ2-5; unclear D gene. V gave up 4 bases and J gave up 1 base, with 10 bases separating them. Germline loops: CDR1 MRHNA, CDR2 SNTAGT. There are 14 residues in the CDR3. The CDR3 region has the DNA TGTGCCAGCAGTGTCCTCGAGCCCCAAGAGACCCAGTACTTC. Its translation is CASSVLEPQETQYF.

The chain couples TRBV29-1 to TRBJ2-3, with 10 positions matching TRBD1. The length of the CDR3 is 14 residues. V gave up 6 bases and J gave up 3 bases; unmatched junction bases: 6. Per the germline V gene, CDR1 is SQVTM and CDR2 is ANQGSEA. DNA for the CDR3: TGCAGCGTAGCGACAGGGGGCAGTACAGATACGCAGTATTTT. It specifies CSVATGGSTDTQYF.

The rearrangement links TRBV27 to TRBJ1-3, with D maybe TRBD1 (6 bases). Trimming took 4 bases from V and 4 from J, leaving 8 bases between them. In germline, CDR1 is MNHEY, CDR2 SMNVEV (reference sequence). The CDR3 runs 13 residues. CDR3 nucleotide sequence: TGTGCCAGCAGTTCCCAGGGGGGAAACACCATATATTTT. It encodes CASSSQGGNTIYF.

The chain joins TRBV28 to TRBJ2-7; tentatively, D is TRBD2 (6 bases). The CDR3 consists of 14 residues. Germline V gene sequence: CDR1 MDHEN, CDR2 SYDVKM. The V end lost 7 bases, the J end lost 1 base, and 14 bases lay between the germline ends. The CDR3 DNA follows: TGTGCCAGCAACCTCTCTGGGGGGTCCTACGAGCAGTACTTC. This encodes CASNLSGGSYEQYF.

DNA of the CDR3: TGTGCCAGCAGCTCTCACTATGGCTACACCTTC. Translating it yields CASSSHYGYTF. The genes are TRBV5-4 and TRBJ1-2, with D uncertain. V was pared by 3 bases and J by 3 bases, with 3 bases between. Germline values: CDR1 SGHNT, CDR2 YYREEE (reference sequence). This CDR3 is built from 11 residues.

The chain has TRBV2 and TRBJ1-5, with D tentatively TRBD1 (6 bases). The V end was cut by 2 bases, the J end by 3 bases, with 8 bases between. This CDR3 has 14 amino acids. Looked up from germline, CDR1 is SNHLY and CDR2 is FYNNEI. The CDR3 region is CASSESGANQPQHF. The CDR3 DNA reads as TGTGCCAGCAGTGAATCAGGGGCCAATCAGCCCCAGCATTTT.

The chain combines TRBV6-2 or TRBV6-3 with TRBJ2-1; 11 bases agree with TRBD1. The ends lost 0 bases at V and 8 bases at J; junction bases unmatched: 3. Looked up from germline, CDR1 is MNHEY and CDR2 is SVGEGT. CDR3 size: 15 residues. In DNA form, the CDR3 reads TGTGCCAGCAGTTACTCCAGGACAGGGGGCGATGAGCAGTTCTTC. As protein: CASSYSRTGGDEQFF.

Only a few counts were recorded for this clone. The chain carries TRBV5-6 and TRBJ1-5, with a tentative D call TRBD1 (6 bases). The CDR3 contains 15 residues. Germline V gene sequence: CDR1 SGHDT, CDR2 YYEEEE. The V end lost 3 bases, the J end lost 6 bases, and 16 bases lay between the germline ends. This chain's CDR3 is CASSSGQKIVQPQHF. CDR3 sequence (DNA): TGTGCCAGCAGCTCTGGACAGAAAATTGTTCAGCCCCAGCATTTT. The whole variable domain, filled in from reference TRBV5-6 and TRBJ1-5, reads DAGVTQSPTHLIKTRGQQVTLRCSPKSGHDTVSWYQQALGQGPQFIFQYYEEEERQRGNFPDRFSGHQFPNYSSELNVNALLLGDSALYLCASSSGQKIVQPQHFGDGTRLSIL.

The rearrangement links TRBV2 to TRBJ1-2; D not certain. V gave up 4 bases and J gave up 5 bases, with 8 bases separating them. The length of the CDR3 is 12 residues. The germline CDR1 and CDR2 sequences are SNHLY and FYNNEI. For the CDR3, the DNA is TGTGCCAGCAGTGGTTTACATTATGGCTACACCTTC. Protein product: CASSGLHYGYTF.

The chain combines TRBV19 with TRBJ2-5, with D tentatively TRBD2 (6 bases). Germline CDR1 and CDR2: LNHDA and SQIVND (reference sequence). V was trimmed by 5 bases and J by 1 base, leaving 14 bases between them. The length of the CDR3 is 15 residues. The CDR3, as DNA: TGTGCCAGTAGTGTTAACCCGGGACTCCAAGAGACCCAGTACTTC. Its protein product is CASSVNPGLQETQYF. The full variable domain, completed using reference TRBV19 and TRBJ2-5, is DGGITQSPKYLFRKEGQNVTLSCEQNLNHDAMYWYRQDPGQGLRLIYYSQIVNDFQKGDIAEGYSVSREKKESFPLTVTSAQKNPTAFYLCASSVNPGLQETQYFGPGTRLLVL.

The CDR3 is CSAETGRETQYF. Here the CDR3 DNA reads TGCAGCGCCGAGACAGGTAGAGAGACCCAGTACTTC. The chain employs TRBV29-1 and TRBJ2-5, with a possible D match to TRBD1 (6 bases). This CDR3 is built from 12 residues. The V end was cut by 7 bases, the J end by 4 bases, with 13 bases between. CDR1 is SQVTM and CDR2 is ANQGSEA in the germline V gene. Full variable domain (missing parts from reference TRBV29-1 and TRBJ2-5): SAVISQKPSRDICQRGTSLTIQCQVDSQVTMMFWYRQQPGQSLTLIATANQGSEATYESGFVIDKFPISRPNLTFSTLTVSNMSPEDSSIYLCSAETGRETQYFGPGTRLLVL.